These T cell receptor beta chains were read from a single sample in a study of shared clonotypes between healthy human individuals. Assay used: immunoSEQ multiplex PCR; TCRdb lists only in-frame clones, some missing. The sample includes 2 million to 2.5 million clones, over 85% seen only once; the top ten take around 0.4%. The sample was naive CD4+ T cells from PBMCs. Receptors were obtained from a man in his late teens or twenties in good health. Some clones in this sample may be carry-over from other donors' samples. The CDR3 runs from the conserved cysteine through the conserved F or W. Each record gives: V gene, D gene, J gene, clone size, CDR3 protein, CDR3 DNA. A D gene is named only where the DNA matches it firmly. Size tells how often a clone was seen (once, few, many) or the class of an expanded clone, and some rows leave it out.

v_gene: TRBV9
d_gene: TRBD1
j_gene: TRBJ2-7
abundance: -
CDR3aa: CASSVAPGTATYEQYF
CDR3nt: TGTGCCAGCAGCGTAGCACCCGGGACAGCCACCTACGAGCAGTACTTC

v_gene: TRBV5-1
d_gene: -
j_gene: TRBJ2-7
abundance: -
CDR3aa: CASSPGLSFYEQYF
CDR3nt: TGCGCCAGCAGCCCGGGACTTTCTTTTTACGAGCAGTACTTC

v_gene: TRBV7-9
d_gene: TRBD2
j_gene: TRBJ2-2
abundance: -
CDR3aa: CASILRGGPATGELFF
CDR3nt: TGTGCCAGCATCCTACGGGGGGGTCCGGCCACCGGGGAGCTGTTTTTT

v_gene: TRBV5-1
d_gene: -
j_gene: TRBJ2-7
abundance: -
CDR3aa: CASSGGQSLYEQYF
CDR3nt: TGCGCCAGCAGCGGCGGACAGAGTCTCTACGAGCAGTACTTC

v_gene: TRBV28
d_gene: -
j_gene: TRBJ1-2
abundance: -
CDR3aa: CASSLTGLANYGYTF
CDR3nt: TGTGCCAGCAGTCTTACAGGGCTAGCTAACTATGGCTACACCTTC

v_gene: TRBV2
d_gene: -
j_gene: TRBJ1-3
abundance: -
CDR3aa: CASRPSAILWNTIYF
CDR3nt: TGTGCCAGCAGGCCCAGCGCGATCCTGTGGAACACCATATATTTT

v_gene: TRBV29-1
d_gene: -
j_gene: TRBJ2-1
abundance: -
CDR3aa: CSVEDGYRNYNEQFF
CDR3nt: TGCAGCGTTGAGGACGGCTACCGCAACTACAATGAGCAGTTCTTC

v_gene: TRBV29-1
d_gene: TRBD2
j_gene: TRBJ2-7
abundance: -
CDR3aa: CSVVWREDSYEQYF
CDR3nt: TGCAGCGTTGTCTGGCGGGAGGACTCCTACGAGCAGTACTTC

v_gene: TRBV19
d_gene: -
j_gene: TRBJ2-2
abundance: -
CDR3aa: CACRRGVTGELFF
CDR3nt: TGTGCCTGTCGCAGGGGCGTCACCGGGGAGCTGTTTTTT

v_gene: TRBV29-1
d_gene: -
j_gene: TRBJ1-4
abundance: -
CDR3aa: CSAPNQGKLFF
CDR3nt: TGCAGCGCCCCAAATCAGGGGAAACTGTTTTTT

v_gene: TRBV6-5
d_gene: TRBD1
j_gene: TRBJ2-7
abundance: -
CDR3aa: CASSLSGTGSYEQYF
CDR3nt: TGTGCCAGCAGTTTATCCGGGACAGGATCCTACGAGCAGTACTTC

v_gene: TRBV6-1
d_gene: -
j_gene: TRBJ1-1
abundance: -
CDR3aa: CASSEMAAAGVTEAFF
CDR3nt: TGTGCCAGCAGTGAAATGGCGGCCGCGGGTGTCACTGAAGCTTTCTTT

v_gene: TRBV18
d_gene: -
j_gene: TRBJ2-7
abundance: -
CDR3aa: CASSPGQVGSYEQYF
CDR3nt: TGTGCCAGCTCACCAGGCCAAGTTGGGTCCTACGAGCAGTACTTC

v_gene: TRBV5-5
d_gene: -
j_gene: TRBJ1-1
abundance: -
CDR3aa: CASSLTGSTEAFF
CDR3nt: TGTGCCAGCAGCTTAACAGGGAGCACTGAAGCTTTCTTT

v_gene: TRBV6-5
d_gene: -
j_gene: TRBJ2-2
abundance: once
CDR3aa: CASGSTTGELFF
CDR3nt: TGTGCCAGCGGATCTACCACCGGGGAGCTGTTTTTT

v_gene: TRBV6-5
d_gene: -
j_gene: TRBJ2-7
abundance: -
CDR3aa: CASSTPWEQYF
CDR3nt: TGTGCCAGCAGTACCCCCTGGGAGCAGTACTTC

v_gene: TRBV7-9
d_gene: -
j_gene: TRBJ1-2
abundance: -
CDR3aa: CASSLGSLYGYTF
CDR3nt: TGTGCCAGCAGCTTAGGCAGCCTCTATGGCTACACCTTC

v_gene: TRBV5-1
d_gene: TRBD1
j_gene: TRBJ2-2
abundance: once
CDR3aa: CASSFYGQGDTGELFF
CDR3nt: TGCGCCAGCAGCTTCTACGGACAGGGGGACACCGGGGAGCTGTTTTTT

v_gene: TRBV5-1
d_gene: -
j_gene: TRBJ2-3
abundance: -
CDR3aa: CASTPLRGTDTQYF
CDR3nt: TGCGCCAGCACCCCCTTGAGGGGCACAGATACGCAGTATTTT

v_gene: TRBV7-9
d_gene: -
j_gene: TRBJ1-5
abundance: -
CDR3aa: CASSLDGNQPQHF
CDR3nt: TGTGCCAGCAGCTTAGACGGCAATCAGCCCCAGCATTTT

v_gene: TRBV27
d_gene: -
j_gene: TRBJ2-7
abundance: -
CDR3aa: CASSLSGGARGWYEQYF
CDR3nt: TGTGCCAGCAGTTTATCGGGCGGAGCTCGGGGTTGGTACGAGCAGTACTTC

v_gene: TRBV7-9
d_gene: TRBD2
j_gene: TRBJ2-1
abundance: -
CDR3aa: CASSLGWGGNEQFF
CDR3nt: TGTGCCAGCAGCCTCGGTTGGGGGGGCAATGAGCAGTTCTTC

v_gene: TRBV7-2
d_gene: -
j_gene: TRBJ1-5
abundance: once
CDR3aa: CASSLVALDTSGQPQHF
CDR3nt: TGTGCCAGCAGCTTAGTTGCCTTGGACACCTCGGGTCAGCCCCAGCATTTT

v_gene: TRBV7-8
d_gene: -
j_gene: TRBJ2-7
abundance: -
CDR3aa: CASSRPRDGASYEQYF
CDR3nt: TGTGCCAGCAGCCGACCCAGGGACGGAGCTTCCTACGAGCAGTACTTC

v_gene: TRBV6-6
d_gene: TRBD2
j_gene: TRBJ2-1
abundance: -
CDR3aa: CASSYAGGNEQFF
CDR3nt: TGTGCCAGCAGTTATGCGGGAGGGAATGAGCAGTTCTTC

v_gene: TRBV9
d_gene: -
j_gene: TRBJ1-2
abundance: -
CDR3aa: CASSVGISGANNYGYTF
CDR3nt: TGTGCCAGCAGCGTAGGAATATCGGGGGCAAATAACTATGGCTACACCTTC

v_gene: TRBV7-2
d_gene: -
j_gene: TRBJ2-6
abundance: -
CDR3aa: CASSLVGLSGANVLTF
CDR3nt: TGTGCCAGCAGCTTAGTCGGGCTCTCTGGGGCCAACGTCCTGACTTTC

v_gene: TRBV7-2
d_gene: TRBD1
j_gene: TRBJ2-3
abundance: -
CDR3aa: CASSLDTGTGSYTQYF
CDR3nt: TGTGCCAGCAGCTTAGACACCGGGACAGGGTCGTATACGCAGTATTTT

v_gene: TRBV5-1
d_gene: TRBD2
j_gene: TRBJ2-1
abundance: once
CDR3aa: CASSLGPGTSDYEQFF
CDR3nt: TGCGCCAGCAGCTTGGGCCCCGGGACTAGCGATTATGAGCAGTTCTTC

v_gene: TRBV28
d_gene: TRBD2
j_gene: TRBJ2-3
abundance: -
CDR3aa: CGSGREGTDTQYF
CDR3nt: TGTGGTTCTGGGCGGGAGGGCACAGATACGCAGTATTTT

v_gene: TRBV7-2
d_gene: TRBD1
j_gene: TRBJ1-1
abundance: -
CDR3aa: CASSSTGVTAFF
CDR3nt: TGTGCCAGCAGCTCAACAGGGGTTACAGCTTTCTTT

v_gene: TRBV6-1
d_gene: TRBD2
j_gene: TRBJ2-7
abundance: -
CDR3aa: CASSAASLTSGTTYEQYF
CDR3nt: TGTGCCAGCAGTGCAGCCTCCCTGACTAGCGGGACGACCTACGAGCAGTACTTC

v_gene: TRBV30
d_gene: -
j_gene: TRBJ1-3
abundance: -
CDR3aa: CAWSVFRTRGNTIYF
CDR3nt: TGTGCCTGGAGTGTATTCAGGACTCGTGGAAACACCATATATTTT

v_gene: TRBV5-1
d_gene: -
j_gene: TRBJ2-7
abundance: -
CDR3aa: CASGPAPSGVSYEQYF
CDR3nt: TGCGCCAGCGGCCCCGCTCCCTCAGGGGTATCTTACGAGCAGTACTTC

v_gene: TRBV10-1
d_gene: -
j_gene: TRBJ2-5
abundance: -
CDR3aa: CASSRDYQETQYF
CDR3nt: TGCGCCAGCAGTCGGGACTACCAAGAGACCCAGTACTTC

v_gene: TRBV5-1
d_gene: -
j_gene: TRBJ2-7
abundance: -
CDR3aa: CASSPAGAGAPEQYF
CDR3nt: TGCGCCAGCAGTCCGGCAGGGGCGGGAGCTCCCGAGCAGTACTTC

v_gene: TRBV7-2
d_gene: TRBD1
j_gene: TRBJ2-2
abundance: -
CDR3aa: CASSLERTGNTGELFF
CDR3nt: TGTGCCAGCAGCCTCGAACGGACAGGGAACACCGGGGAGCTGTTTTTT

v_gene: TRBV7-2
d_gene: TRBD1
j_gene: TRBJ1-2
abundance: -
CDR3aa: CASSLAPDRTIRGYTF
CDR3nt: TGTGCCAGCAGCTTAGCCCCGGACAGGACCATCCGTGGCTACACCTTC

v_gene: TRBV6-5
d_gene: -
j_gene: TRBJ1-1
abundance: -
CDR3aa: CASSQRYTEAFF
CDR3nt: TGTGCCAGCAGTCAGAGATACACTGAAGCTTTCTTT

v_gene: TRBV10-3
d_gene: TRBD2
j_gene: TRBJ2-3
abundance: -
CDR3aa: CAISGGTSGITDTQYF
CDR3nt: TGTGCCATCAGTGGGGGGACTAGCGGTATCACAGATACGCAGTATTTT

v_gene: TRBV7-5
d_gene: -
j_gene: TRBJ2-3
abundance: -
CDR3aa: CARSHSGLSPSTDTQYF
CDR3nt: TGTGCCAGAAGTCACTCGGGCCTCTCTCCCTCCACAGATACGCAGTATTTT

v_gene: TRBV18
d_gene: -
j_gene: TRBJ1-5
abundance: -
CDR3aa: CASSPGRASNQPQHF
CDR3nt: TGTGCCAGCTCACCGGGGAGGGCTAGCAATCAGCCCCAGCATTTT

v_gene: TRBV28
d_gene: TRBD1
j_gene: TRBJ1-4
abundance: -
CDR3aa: CASSRGTGKEKLFF
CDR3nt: TGTGCCAGCAGCCGGGGGACAGGGAAAGAAAAACTGTTTTTT

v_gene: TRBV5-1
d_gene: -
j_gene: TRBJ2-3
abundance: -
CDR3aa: CASTLDSPSTDTQYF
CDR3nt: TGCGCCAGCACCCTGGACAGTCCTAGCACAGATACGCAGTATTTT

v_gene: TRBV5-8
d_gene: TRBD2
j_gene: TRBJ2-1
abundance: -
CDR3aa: CASSSKLAASYNEQFF
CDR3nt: TGTGCCAGCAGCTCTAAGCTAGCGGCCTCCTACAATGAGCAGTTCTTC

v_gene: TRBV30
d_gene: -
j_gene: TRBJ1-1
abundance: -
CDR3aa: CAGYNRAEAFF
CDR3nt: TGTGCCGGTTATAACAGGGCTGAAGCTTTCTTT

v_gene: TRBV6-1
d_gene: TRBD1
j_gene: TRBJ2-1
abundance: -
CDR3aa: CASHYRGSSYNEQFF
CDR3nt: TGTGCCAGTCATTACAGGGGTAGCTCCTACAATGAGCAGTTCTTC